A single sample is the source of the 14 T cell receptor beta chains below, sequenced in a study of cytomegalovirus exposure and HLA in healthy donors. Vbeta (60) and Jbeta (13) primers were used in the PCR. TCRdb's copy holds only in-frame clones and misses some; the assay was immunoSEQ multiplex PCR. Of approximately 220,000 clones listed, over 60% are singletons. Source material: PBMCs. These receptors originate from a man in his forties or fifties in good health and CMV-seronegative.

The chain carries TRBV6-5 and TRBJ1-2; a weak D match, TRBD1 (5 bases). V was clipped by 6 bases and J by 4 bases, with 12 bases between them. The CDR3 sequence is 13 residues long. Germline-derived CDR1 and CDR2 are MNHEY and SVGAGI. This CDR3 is CASRPGGSYGYTF. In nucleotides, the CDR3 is TGTGCCAGCAGGCCCGGGGGTAGCTATGGCTACACCTTC.

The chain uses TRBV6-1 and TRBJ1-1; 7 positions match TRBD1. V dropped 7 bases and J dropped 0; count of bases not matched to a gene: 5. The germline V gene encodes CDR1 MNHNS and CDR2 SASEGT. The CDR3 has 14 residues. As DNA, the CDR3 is TGTGCCAGCAAAGGACAGGTGATGAACACTGAAGCTTTCTTT. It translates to CASKGQVMNTEAFF.

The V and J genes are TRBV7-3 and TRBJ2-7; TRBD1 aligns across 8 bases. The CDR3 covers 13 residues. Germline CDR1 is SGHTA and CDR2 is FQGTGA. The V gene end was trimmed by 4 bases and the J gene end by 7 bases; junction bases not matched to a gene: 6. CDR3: CASSSQQGEEQYF. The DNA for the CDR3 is TGTGCCAGCAGCTCCCAACAGGGGGAAGAGCAGTACTTC.

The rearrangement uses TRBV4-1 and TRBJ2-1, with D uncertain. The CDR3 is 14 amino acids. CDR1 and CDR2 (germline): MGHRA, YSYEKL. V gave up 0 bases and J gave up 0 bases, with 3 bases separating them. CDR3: CASSQDSSYNEQFF. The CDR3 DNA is TGCGCCAGCAGCCAAGATAGCTCCTACAATGAGCAGTTCTTC.

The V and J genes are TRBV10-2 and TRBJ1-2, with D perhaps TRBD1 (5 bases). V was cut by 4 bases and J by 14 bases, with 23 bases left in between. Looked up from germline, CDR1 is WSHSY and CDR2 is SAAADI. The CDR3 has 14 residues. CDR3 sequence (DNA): TGCGCCAGCAGTGGAGCCCAACAGGCTTCGGGAGGAACCTTC. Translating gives CASSGAQQASGGTF.

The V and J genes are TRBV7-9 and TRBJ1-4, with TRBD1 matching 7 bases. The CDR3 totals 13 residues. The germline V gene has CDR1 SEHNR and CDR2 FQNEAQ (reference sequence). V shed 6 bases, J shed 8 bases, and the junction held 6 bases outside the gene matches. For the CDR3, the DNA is TGTGCCAGCAGTTCAGGGGGTCGCGAAAAACTGTTTTTT. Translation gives CASSSGGREKLFF.

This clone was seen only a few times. The CDR3 loop is CASSVGQDQETQYF. In DNA form, the CDR3 reads TGTGCCAGCAGCGTAGGCCAGGACCAAGAGACCCAGTACTTC. V gene TRBV9 combines with J gene TRBJ2-5; no definite D call. This CDR3 contains 14 residues. V lost 0 bases and J 0 bases, leaving 6 bases between the germline ends. CDR1 and CDR2 from the germline V gene are SGDLS and YYNGEE. The variable domain in full, completed from reference TRBV9 and TRBJ2-5, reads DSGVTQTPKHLITATGQRVTLRCSPRSGDLSVYWYQQSLDQGLQFLIQYYNGEERAKGNILERFSAQQFPDLHSELNLSSLELGDSALYFCASSVGQDQETQYFGPGTRLLVL.

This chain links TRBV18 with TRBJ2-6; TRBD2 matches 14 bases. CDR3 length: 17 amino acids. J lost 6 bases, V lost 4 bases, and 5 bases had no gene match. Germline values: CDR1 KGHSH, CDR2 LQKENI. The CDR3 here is CASSQGLAGVAANVLTF. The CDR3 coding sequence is TGTGCCAGCTCACAGGGACTAGCGGGAGTCGCGGCCAACGTCCTGACTTTC.

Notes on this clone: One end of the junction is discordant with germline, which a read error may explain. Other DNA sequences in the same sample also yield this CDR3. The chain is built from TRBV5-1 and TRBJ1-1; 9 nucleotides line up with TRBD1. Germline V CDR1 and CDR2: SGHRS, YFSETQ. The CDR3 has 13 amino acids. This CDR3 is CASSLGQGIEAFF. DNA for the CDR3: TGTGCCAGCAGCTTGGGACAGGGAATTGAAGCTTTCTTT.

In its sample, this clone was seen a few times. The chain's CDR3 is CASTLVNREGTQYF. DNA of the CDR3: TGTGCCAGCACCTTGGTGAACAGGGAAGGGACCCAGTACTTC. The chain carries TRBV7-2 and TRBJ2-5; a weak D match, TRBD1 (6 bases). Germline V CDR1 and CDR2: SGHTA, FQGNSA. CDR3 length: 14 amino acids. Trimming cost V 7 bases and J 7 bases, with 19 bases left between them.

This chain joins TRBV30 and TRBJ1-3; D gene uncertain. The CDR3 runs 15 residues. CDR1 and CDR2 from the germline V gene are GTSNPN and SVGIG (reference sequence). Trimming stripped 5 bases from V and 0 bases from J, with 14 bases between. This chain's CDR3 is CAWREASFSGNTIYF. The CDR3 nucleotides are TGTGCCTGGCGGGAAGCGAGTTTCTCTGGAAACACCATATATTTT.

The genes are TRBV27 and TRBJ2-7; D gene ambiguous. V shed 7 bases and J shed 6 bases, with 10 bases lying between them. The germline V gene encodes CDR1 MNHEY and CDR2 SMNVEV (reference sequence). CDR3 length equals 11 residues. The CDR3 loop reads CASTHGFEQYF. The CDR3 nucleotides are TGTGCCAGCACCCACGGGTTCGAGCAGTACTTC.

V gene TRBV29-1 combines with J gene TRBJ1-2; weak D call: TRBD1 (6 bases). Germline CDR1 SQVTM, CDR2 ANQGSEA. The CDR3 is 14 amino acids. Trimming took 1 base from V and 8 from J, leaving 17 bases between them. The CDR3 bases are TGCAGCGTTGAAGGGAACAAGGGGGTGGGAGGCTACACCTTC. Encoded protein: CSVEGNKGVGGYTF.

CDR3 sequence (DNA): TGTGCCAGCAGCCTGACAGATCTTGGGCTCATGAACACTGAAGCTTTCTTT. It encodes CASSLTDLGLMNTEAFF. The chain is built from TRBV7-2 and TRBJ1-1; weak D call: TRBD1 (5 bases). Trimming cost V 5 bases and J 0 bases, with 19 bases left between them. Germline V gene sequence: CDR1 SGHTA, CDR2 FQGNSA. The CDR3 runs to 17 residues. The whole variable domain, filled in from reference TRBV7-2 and TRBJ1-1, reads GAGVSQSPSNKVTEKGKDVELRCDPISGHTALYWYRQSLGQGLEFLIYFQGNSAPDKSGLPSDRFSAERTGGSVSTLTIQRTQQEDSAVYLCASSLTDLGLMNTEAFFGQGTRLTVV.